Given below is one TCR beta chain in context. Its binding antigen is unknown. No much larger clone is present one base from it, and per-base qualities are unavailable. The data were taken from a study of blood T cell repertoires in COVID-19 (TCRdb year 2020). For context, the study as a whole: Recovered participants in ImmuneRACE Cohort 3 were defined by two consecutive negative NP/OP PCR tests, clearance by a healthcare professional, or resolution of symptoms. The collaborator samples originated in the United States, Italy and Spain and spanned the acute and convalescent phases of COVID-19. The samples were drawn from two sources: the first 160 participants of the ongoing ImmuneRACE study, and 950 to 1,500 subjects contributed by 6 global collaborators. Subjects who had been exposed to COVID-19, were actively infected with it, or had recovered from it provided the deeply sampled blood TCRbeta repertoires that made up the dataset. The sample metadata nearly always contained a de-identified subject ID, COVID-19 status, age in years and sex. Where HLA class I and class II types were available, the types were taken from metadata supplied by the sample provider, not from assay-based typing. The material from the prospective study consisted of cDNA or gDNA derived from T cells, B-cell-depleted T cells, or PBMCs. The repertoires were released in a freely available public database meant as a resource for research on the immune response to SARS-CoV-2. On the study overall, not on this receptor specifically: The amount of clinical and demographic metadata varied by source and participant and was provided uncurated.

TCRbeta CDR3 regions were amplified from genomic DNA using the immunoSEQ Assay, a bias-controlled multiplex PCR. On the authors' methods: The number of nucleated cells in each sample was estimated by amplification of reference gene primers within the assay. To quantify the absolute abundance of each unique TCRbeta CDR3 rearrangement, sequence reads were collapsed and filtered. Productive Simpson clonality was computed per sample as the square root of Simpson's diversity index over productive rearrangements. Sourced from immuneACCESS, this table was stored by TCRdb with only in-frame sequences that have V and J called. A share of the clones is absent; for the studies checked, an unresolved V gene accounts for under half, and the remainder has no known explanation. The V and J calls and clone size were taken over from that table, and D and trimming were inferred from the DNA. The sample table shows a few hundred thousand clones, and 88% are seen once. The ten biggest clones cover 2% to 2.5% of the sample.

In the prospective study, participants were about 18 to 95 years old, resided in around 25 geographic areas of the United States, and were enrolled through a virtual design. Cohort assignment in the prospective study relied on participant-reported clinical history from a screening survey and a study questionnaire. In the prospective study, mobile phlebotomists collected whole blood, serum and a nasopharyngeal or oropharyngeal swab from each participant. Over a roughly 2-month period, participants in the prospective study had the option of providing additional blood draws and questionnaires. Before DNA extraction, prospective study blood samples were shipped either frozen or at room temperature. The sequence was collected from a woman aged 55-69 years in a cohort exposed to, infected with or recovered from COVID-19 (not recorded which). Source material: PBMCs or T cells enriched from blood (not recorded which).

The DNA sequence is given as TGTGCCAGCAGCGCACTAGCGGGAGAGTTGGATACGCAGTATTTT. Its translation is CASSALAGELDTQYF. The sequence is built from TRBV9 and TRBJ2-3, and TRBD2 aligns with 11 junction nucleotides. The CDR3, from cysteine to phenylalanine, totals 15 residues. Of the read, only the CDR3 DNA is kept; its 45 bases are in frame from base 1. Taken from the germline V gene, the CDR1 and CDR2 loops are SGDLS and YYNGEE. V is pruned by 3 bases and J by 6 bases, leaving 6 bases of the junction without a gene match.